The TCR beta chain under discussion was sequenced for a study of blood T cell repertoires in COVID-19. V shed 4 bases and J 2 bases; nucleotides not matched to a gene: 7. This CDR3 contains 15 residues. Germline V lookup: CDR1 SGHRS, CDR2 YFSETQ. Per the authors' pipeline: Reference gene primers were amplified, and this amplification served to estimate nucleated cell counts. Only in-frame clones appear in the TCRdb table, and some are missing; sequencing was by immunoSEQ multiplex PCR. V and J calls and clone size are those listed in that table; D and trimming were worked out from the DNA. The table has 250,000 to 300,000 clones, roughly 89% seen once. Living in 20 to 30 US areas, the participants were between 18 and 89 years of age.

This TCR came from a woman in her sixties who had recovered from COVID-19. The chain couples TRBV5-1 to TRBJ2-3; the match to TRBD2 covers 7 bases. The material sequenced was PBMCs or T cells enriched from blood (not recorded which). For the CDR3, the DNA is TGCGCCAGCAGCCACAGCGGGGCTCCCACAGATACGCAGTATTTT. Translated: CASSHSGAPTDTQYF.